The present T cell receptor beta chain was sequenced within a study of T cell repertoires in cytomegalovirus infection. Study-wide context: Epitope selection comprised recently identified HLA-C-restricted CMV epitopes and well-studied HLA-B-restricted CMV epitopes.

TCRdb reprocessed the reads with MiXCR, giving one entry per CDR3 protein. The table lists about 770,000 distinct CDR3 sequences, approximately 32% of them singletons. This clonotype was detected a few times. Its antigen is unknown. Study-wide findings and caveats: Cumulative public TCR beta family frequency identified carriers of CMV plus the relevant HLA.

This receptor was obtained from a human donor in good health (CMV status not recorded). Some clones in this sample may be carry-over from other donors' samples. The input for sequencing was cultured CD8+ T cells from PBMCs, taken from culture after CMV antigen stimulation.

The CDR3 sequence is CASSFGQIPYEQYF. The DNA for the CDR3 is TGTGCCAGCAGTTTCGGGCAGATCCCCTACGAGCAGTACTTC. The rearrangement joins TRBV12-3 or TRBV12-4 to TRBJ2-7; D not resolved. The CDR3 covers 14 residues. Trimming took off 3 bases at V and 2 bases at J, with 11 bases between the two ends.